This TCR beta chain comes out of a study of blood T cell repertoires in COVID-19. Study as a whole: COVID-19 samples collected from the United States, Italy and Spain covered acute and convalescent phases. T cells, B-cell-depleted T cells, or PBMCs provided the cDNA or gDNA that served as material.

Authors' data handling: Amplification of reference gene primers was used by the study to estimate nucleated cell counts. Assay used: immunoSEQ multiplex PCR; TCRdb lists only in-frame clones, some missing. V and J calls and clone size come straight from that table; D and trimming were deduced from the DNA. Among more than 200,000 clones listed, approximately 80% were seen once. The Seattle patients, enrolled during active infection, were followed longitudinally. Germline CDR1 is SGHTA and CDR2 is FQGNSA. There are 15 residues in the CDR3. Trimming cost V 5 bases and J 12 bases; bases outside gene matches: 16.

V is TRBV7-2 and J is TRBJ2-1; 7 bases fit TRBD1. The receptor was derived from an elderly woman with COVID-19, enrolled during active disease. The sample taken for sequencing was peripheral blood. In DNA form, the CDR3 reads TGTGCCAGCAGCCAAACAGGGGCCTCACGTGGTGGGCAGTTCTTC. Its translation is CASSQTGASRGGQFF.